These 21 T cell receptor beta chains were all obtained from the same sample, sequenced in a study of T-cell memory formation after mild COVID-19. TCRdb analysed the 5' RACE reads with MiXCR anew, one entry per CDR3 protein. The sample has 500,000 to 600,000 distinct CDR3 sequences, about a sixth seen once. The sample taken for sequencing was PBMCs or a T cell subset sorted from them (not recorded which). The origin of the receptors is an adult woman who had mild COVID-19 (a few samples of this study predate the infection). Cell type and time point are not known.

This clonotype has just a few counts. The gene calls are TRBV9 and TRBJ1-1, with D possibly being TRBD1 (5 bases). The germline CDR1 and CDR2 sequences are SGDLS and YYNGEE. The CDR3 totals 12 residues. Trimming shortened V by 5 bases and J by 4 bases, and 9 bases separated the two germline ends. CDR3 DNA: TGTGCCAGCAGTACAGGCTCCACTGAAGCTTTCTTT. Translation gives CASSTGSTEAFF.

This clonotype was detected many times. The chain is built from TRBV5-1 and TRBJ2-5; tentatively, D is TRBD1 (6 bases). V was cut by 0 bases and J by 1 base, with 7 bases left in between. The length of the CDR3 is 14 residues. Germline lookup yields CDR1 SGHRS and CDR2 YFSETQ. As DNA, the CDR3 is TGCGCCAGCAGCTTGGCACAGGGCCAAGAGACCCAGTACTTC. Its protein is CASSLAQGQETQYF. The full variable domain, completed using reference TRBV5-1 and TRBJ2-5, is KAGVTQTPRYLIKTRGQQVTLSCSPISGHRSVSWYQQTPGQGLQFLFEYFSETQRNKGNFPGRFSGRQFSNSRSEMNVSTLELGDSALYLCASSLAQGQETQYFGPGTRLLVL.

This clonotype was recorded a few times. The V gene is TRBV3-1, the J gene TRBJ1-2; D gene unclear. Germline lookup yields CDR1 LGHDT and CDR2 YNNKEL (reference sequence). V was pared by 0 bases and J by 7 bases, with 15 bases between. The CDR3 covers 15 residues. This CDR3 is CASSQEWTASSGYTF. In DNA form, the CDR3 reads TGTGCCAGCAGCCAAGAATGGACGGCGTCGAGTGGCTACACCTTC.

This sequence joins TRBV3-1 and TRBJ2-2, with unresolved D. Germline CDR1 reads LGHDT; CDR2 reads YNNKEL (reference sequence). This CDR3 has 13 residues. The ends were cut back, 5 bases at V and 4 bases at J, with 8 bases in the middle. The CDR3 here is CASSALGTGELFF. The CDR3 nucleotides are TGTGCCAGCAGCGCCCTTGGCACCGGGGAGCTGTTTTTT.

The chain combines TRBV6-6 with TRBJ2-1, with D perhaps matching TRBD2 (6 bases). The CDR3 has 17 residues. V was cut by 4 bases and J by 6 bases, with 22 bases left in between. The germline CDR1 and CDR2 sequences are MNHNY and SVGAGI (reference sequence). The CDR3 spells CASSFILGTSSSNEQFF. CDR3 nucleotides: TGTGCCAGCAGTTTTATTCTCGGGACTTCTTCCAGCAATGAGCAGTTCTTC.

This clonotype occurred many times. Mismatch with germline at one junction end may stem from a read error. The rearrangement uses TRBV12-3 or TRBV12-4 and TRBJ2-7; D gene ambiguous. This CDR3 is 13 amino acids long. The CDR3 sequence is CASSLGFSYEQYF. CDR3 DNA sequence: TGCGCCAGCAGCTTGGGATTCTCCTACGAGCAGTACTTC.

In this sample, this clonotype turned up a few times. CDR3 DNA sequence: TGTGCCAGCAGCCAAAGACCCGTGGGTGGAGAGACCCAGTACTTC. Its protein product is CASSQRPVGGETQYF. The chain is built from TRBV3-1 and TRBJ2-5; no clear D. Germline V lookup: CDR1 LGHDT, CDR2 YNNKEL (reference sequence). The length of the CDR3 is 15 residues. V dropped 2 bases and J dropped 4 bases, with 14 bases sitting between them.

Only a few counts were recorded for this clonotype. V usage is TRBV7-3 and J usage is TRBJ2-3; 10 nucleotides agree with TRBD1. This CDR3 has 16 amino acids. Germline loops: CDR1 SGHTA, CDR2 FQGTGA. With V trimmed by 5 bases and J by 2 bases, 7 bases remained unmatched. The CDR3 loop is CASSTSGTGVTDTQYF. The CDR3 DNA reads TGTGCCAGCAGCACCTCCGGGACAGGGGTCACAGATACGCAGTATTTT.

This clonotype was counted a few times. The gene calls are TRBV30 and TRBJ1-5, with D perhaps TRBD1 (5 bases). The ends were cut back, 2 bases at V and 7 bases at J, with 12 bases in the middle. Germline CDR1 reads GTSNPN; CDR2 reads SVGIG (reference sequence). The CDR3 extends over 13 amino acids. CDR3 coding DNA: TGTGCCTGGAGTCAGGGCCCGAGGCAGCCCCAGCATTTT. Translated: CAWSQGPRQPQHF.

This chain uses TRBV2 with TRBJ2-1; TRBD2 might be the D (6 bases). The germline CDR1 and CDR2 sequences are SNHLY and FYNNEI. The CDR3 runs to 14 residues. V dropped 8 bases and J dropped 4 bases, with 15 bases sitting between them. CDR3 protein: CASSPGAGYNEQFF. CDR3 bases: TGTGCCAGCTCCCCGGGTGCGGGGTACAATGAGCAGTTCTTC.

In this sample, this clonotype turned up a few times. V is TRBV24-1 and J is TRBJ1-6; D is uncertain. The V end was cut by 7 bases, the J end by 0 bases, with 9 bases between. The CDR3 is 15 residues long. Germline V CDR1 and CDR2: KGHDR, SFDVKD. The chain's CDR3 is CATSAGDSYNSPLHF. CDR3 sequence (DNA): TGTGCCACCAGCGCAGGAGACTCCTATAATTCACCCCTCCACTTT.

The genes are TRBV11-2 and TRBJ2-1; TRBD2 matches 15 bases. The trim removed 2 bases at V and 10 bases at J, leaving 3 bases unmatched. CDR1 and CDR2 (germline): SGHAT, FQNNGV. The CDR3 covers 15 residues. CDR3 DNA: TGTGCCAGCAGCTTACGGACTAGCGGGGGGGCGGAGCAGTTCTTC. It encodes CASSLRTSGGAEQFF.

V is TRBV12-3 or TRBV12-4 and J is TRBJ1-1, with D tentatively TRBD1 (6 bases). The ends were cut back, 6 bases at V and 5 bases at J, with 19 bases in the middle. The CDR3 is made up of 15 amino acids. This chain's CDR3 is CASSLTQGGGTEAFF. Written as DNA, the CDR3 is TGTGCCAGCAGCTTAACACAGGGAGGAGGAACTGAAGCTTTCTTT.

The genes are TRBV29-1 and TRBJ1-4; the match to TRBD1 covers 10 bases. Trimming cost V 3 bases and J 14 bases; bases outside gene matches: 15. The CDR3 contains 15 residues. Germline assignment: CDR1 SQVTM and CDR2 ANQGSEA. CDR3 region: CSVESRQDRGRGLFF. The CDR3 nucleotides are TGCAGCGTTGAGAGTCGACAGGACAGGGGGAGGGGGCTGTTTTTT.

A few counts support this clonotype. The J gene is TRBJ2-7, the V gene TRBV12-3 or TRBV12-4; unclear D gene. The CDR3 is made up of 12 amino acids. V was clipped by 4 bases and J by 3 bases, with 7 bases between them. This chain's CDR3 is CASSSQVYEQYF. The CDR3 region has the DNA TGTGCCAGCAGTTCTCAGGTCTACGAGCAGTACTTC.

This clonotype was detected only a few times. The V call is TRBV7-2, the J call TRBJ2-7; D may correspond to TRBD1 or TRBD2 (6 bases each). The V end was cut by 4 bases, the J end by 2 bases, with 12 bases between. Germline-derived CDR1 and CDR2 are SGHTA and FQGNSA. This CDR3 comprises 14 residues. For the CDR3, the DNA is TGTGCCAGCAGCTCCCGGGGGCTCCCCTACGAGCAGTACTTC. It codes for CASSSRGLPYEQYF.

This clonotype was seen repeatedly, ten times or more. The chain is built from TRBV4-1 and TRBJ2-1; the match to TRBD2 covers 11 bases. The germline V gene has CDR1 MGHRA and CDR2 YSYEKL. The V gene end was trimmed by 1 base and the J gene end by 8 bases; junction bases not matched to a gene: 4. The CDR3 totals 15 residues. The CDR3 DNA reads as TGCGCCAGCAGCCAAGTTGGACTAGCGGGCGATGAGCAGTTCTTC. Amino acid sequence: CASSQVGLAGDEQFF.

The chain employs TRBV6-2 or TRBV6-3 and TRBJ2-7, with TRBD1 matching 7 bases. CDR1 is MNHEY and CDR2 is SVGEGT in the germline V gene. Trimming at V came to 5 bases and at J to 6 bases, leaving 4 bases not matched to a gene. This CDR3 spans 12 amino acids. CDR3 sequence (DNA): TGTGCCAGCAGTGTACAGGGGCTCGAGCAGTACTTC. Its protein is CASSVQGLEQYF.

This chain links TRBV7-7 with TRBJ2-1, with 7 bases lining up with TRBD2. The CDR3 totals 14 residues. Losses at the gene ends were 1 base for V and 8 bases for J; bases not matched to a gene: 5. The germline gives CDR1 SSHAT, CDR2 FNYEAQ (reference sequence). CDR3 protein: CASSLGQRGDEQFF. The CDR3 DNA follows: TGTGCCAGCAGCTTAGGGCAGCGGGGTGATGAGCAGTTCTTC.

The chain uses TRBV7-2 and TRBJ2-3; D unresolved. The CDR3 runs 15 residues. Per germline, CDR1 SGHTA and CDR2 FQGNSA. V dropped 1 base and J dropped 2 bases, with 10 bases sitting between them. The CDR3 here is CASSLGVRHTDTQYF. CDR3 DNA: TGTGCCAGCAGCTTAGGAGTCAGACACACAGATACGCAGTATTTT.

In its sample, this clonotype was seen a few times. CDR3 residues: CAIRPEGRTYEQYF. CDR3 nucleotides: TGTGCCATCAGGCCGGAAGGCCGCACCTACGAGCAGTACTTC. This chain joins TRBV10-3 and TRBJ2-7; D is undetermined. There are 14 residues in the CDR3. Germline V gene lookup returns CDR1 ENHRY and CDR2 SYGVKD. V was clipped by 6 bases and J by 2 bases, with 14 bases between them.